The entry that follows covers one TCR beta chain sequence. The antigen remains undetermined. As defined, naive CD8 cells were CD45RO-negative and positively selected for CCR7, with terminally differentiated effector memory CD45RA+ cells excluded. The study ran the assay at deep level. The method was immunoSEQ multiplex PCR; TCRdb's version includes in-frame clones alone and lacks a portion of them. Here the sample spans around 2.1 million clones, more than 85% being singletons. The sample comes from a study of shared clonotypes between healthy human individuals. Overall study: CD4 naive and CD4 memory each took three plates per donor, while CD8 naive took two and CD8 memory one. Study findings and constraints: Larger estimated richness was generally seen in naive subsets than in memory subsets. Generation of non-shared clonotypes was less probable than generation of clonotypes shared by all four donors.

Germline assignment: CDR1 MDHEN and CDR2 SYDVKM. Deletions cut 2 bases from V and 3 bases from J, with 11 bases between. The CDR3 is 14 amino acids. The TCR was taken from a man between 18 and 35 years old in good health. Some clones in this sample may be carry-over from other donors' samples. Input material: naive CD8+ T cells from PBMCs. The chain uses TRBV28 and TRBJ2-7; D gene ambiguous. CDR3 sequence (DNA): TGTGCCAGCAGTTTAGTCAGGAAAGACTACGAGCAGTACTTC. It translates to CASSLVRKDYEQYF.